The rows below give T cell receptor beta chains drawn from one sample of a study of T cell changes during pregnancy in multiple sclerosis. Generated by immunoSEQ multiplex PCR, the TCRdb table keeps only in-frame clones and is missing some. The profile covers under 130,000 clones, with roughly nine tenths appearing a single time and approximately 3.5% taken by the ten largest. Sequencing was performed on peripheral blood, taken after pregnancy. These TCRs come from a female donor with multiple sclerosis, enrolled in a pregnancy study. Each CDR3 is given with its conserved first and last residue. A D gene is named only where the DNA matches it firmly. Some rows mark clone size as missing; the rest say once, few, many or name a class of expanded clone.

CDR3 length | J gene | V gene | D gene | clone size | CDR3 protein | CDR3 DNA
14 | TRBJ1-2 | TRBV9 | NA | NA | CASSVGRENYGYTF | TGTGCCAGCAGCGTAGGGAGGGAAAACTATGGCTACACCTTC
17 | TRBJ2-7 | TRBV7-9 | NA | NA | CASSHYSIPPKVYEQYF | TGTGCCAGCAGCCACTATAGTATCCCCCCAAAAGTCTACGAGCAGTACTTC
14 | TRBJ2-5 | TRBV7-6 | NA | NA | CASSFGVAGETQYF | TGTGCCAGCAGCTTTGGGGTTGCGGGGGAGACCCAGTACTTC
13 | TRBJ1-3 | TRBV6-1 | NA | NA | CASHPSSGNTIYF | TGTGCCAGCCATCCTAGCTCTGGAAACACCATATATTTT
16 | TRBJ1-4 | TRBV19 | NA | NA | CASSILVDNANEKLFF | TGTGCCAGTAGTATTTTGGTGGACAACGCGAATGAAAAACTGTTTTTT
13 | TRBJ1-2 | TRBV7-8 | TRBD1 | NA | CASSVDRGAGYTF | TGTGCCAGCAGCGTTGACAGGGGGGCTGGCTACACCTTC
14 | TRBJ1-2 | TRBV10-3 | TRBD1 | NA | CAISDRDRGYGYTF | TGTGCCATCAGTGACCGAGACAGGGGCTATGGCTACACCTTC
15 | TRBJ2-7 | TRBV6-6 | NA | NA | CASSRQAKSSYEQYF | TGTGCCAGCAGCCGGCAGGCAAAGAGCTCCTACGAGCAGTACTTC
15 | TRBJ2-1 | TRBV4-1 | NA | NA | CASSQESLGVDEQFF | TGCGCCAGCAGCCAAGAGTCCCTCGGGGTCGATGAGCAGTTCTTC
12 | TRBJ1-1 | TRBV19 | NA | once | CASSQQNTEAFF | TGTGCCAGTAGTCAACAGAACACTGAAGCTTTCTTT
14 | TRBJ1-2 | TRBV7-6 | TRBD1 | NA | CASSPGTDNYGYTF | TGTGCCAGCAGCCCAGGGACAGACAACTATGGCTACACCTTC
15 | TRBJ2-3 | TRBV27 | TRBD2 | NA | CASTLLRGGTDTQYF | TGTGCCAGCACCCTCCTCCGGGGGGGGACAGATACGCAGTATTTT
15 | TRBJ1-5 | TRBV11-2 | NA | NA | CASSPSSEINQPQHF | TGTGCCAGCAGCCCGTCGAGTGAAATCAATCAGCCCCAGCATTTT
17 | TRBJ1-4 | TRBV23-1 | NA | NA | CATSRGGGKGAGEKLFF | TGCGCCACCAGCAGAGGGGGAGGGAAAGGAGCTGGGGAAAAACTGTTTTTT
14 | TRBJ1-2 | TRBV7-6 | NA | NA | CASSLGGQNYGYTF | TGTGCCAGCAGCTTAGGGGGGCAGAACTATGGCTACACCTTC
16 | TRBJ1-3 | TRBV9 | NA | NA | CASSSSGGGSGNTIYF | TGTGCCAGCAGCAGTAGCGGCGGGGGCTCTGGAAACACCATATATTTT
12 | TRBJ1-1 | TRBV6-5 | TRBD1 | NA | CASNPGGTEAFF | TGTGCCAGCAACCCAGGGGGCACTGAAGCTTTCTTT
15 | TRBJ1-2 | TRBV9 | NA | NA | CASSGRQASNYGYTF | TGTGCCAGCAGCGGAAGACAGGCTTCTAACTATGGCTACACCTTC
14 | TRBJ1-1 | TRBV27 | NA | NA | CASRNDNMNTEAFF | TGTGCCAGCAGAAACGACAACATGAACACTGAAGCTTTCTTT
15 | TRBJ1-2 | TRBV5-4 | TRBD1 | NA | CASSDLDRGYGGYTF | TGTGCCAGCAGCGATTTGGACAGGGGTTACGGTGGCTACACCTTC
15 | TRBJ1-1 | TRBV5-1 | NA | NA | CASSSEKTVNTEAFF | TGCGCCAGCAGCTCCGAAAAGACAGTGAACACTGAAGCTTTCTTT
14 | TRBJ1-4 | TRBV5-6 | TRBD1 | NA | CASSLTGEDEKLFF | TGTGCCAGCAGCCTGACAGGGGAAGATGAAAAACTGTTTTTT
15 | TRBJ1-1 | TRBV11-2 | NA | NA | CASSLERAANTEAFF | TGTGCCAGCAGCCTAGAGAGGGCCGCGAACACTGAAGCTTTCTTT
15 | TRBJ2-7 | TRBV4-1 | TRBD2 | NA | CASSQDRAGSYEQYF | TGCGCCAGCAGCCAAGACAGAGCGGGGTCCTACGAGCAGTACTTC
14 | TRBJ1-5 | TRBV27 | TRBD1 | NA | CASSYRQGGQPQHF | TGTGCCAGCAGCTACAGACAGGGCGGTCAGCCCCAGCATTTT
13 | TRBJ1-2 | TRBV5-1 | NA | NA | CASSLDGEDGYTF | TGCGCCAGCAGCTTAGACGGGGAGGACGGCTACACCTTC
13 | TRBJ2-5 | TRBV6-1 | NA | NA | CASSVAVKETQYF | TGTGCCAGCAGTGTTGCAGTAAAAGAGACCCAGTACTTC
14 | TRBJ2-2 | TRBV7-3 | TRBD1 | NA | CASSAQTGAGELFF | TGTGCCAGCAGCGCTCAGACAGGGGCCGGGGAGCTGTTTTTT
12 | TRBJ2-5 | TRBV11-3 | NA | NA | CASSLDRETQYF | TGTGCCAGCAGCTTAGACCGAGAGACCCAGTACTTC
13 | TRBJ1-1 | TRBV5-8 | NA | NA | CASGLRGNTEAFF | TGTGCCAGCGGTCTTAGAGGGAACACTGAAGCTTTCTTT
15 | TRBJ1-1 | TRBV14 | NA | few | CASSQVSVMNTEAFF | TGTGCCAGCAGCCAAGTGTCCGTAATGAACACTGAAGCTTTCTTT
14 | TRBJ1-6 | TRBV10-3 | TRBD1 | NA | CAISWDRGKSPLHF | TGTGCCATCAGTTGGGACAGGGGGAAATCACCCCTCCACTTT
14 | TRBJ2-7 | TRBV18 | TRBD1 | NA | CASSPGQVLNEQYF | TGTGCCAGCTCACCAGGACAGGTTCTCAACGAGCAGTACTTC
17 | TRBJ1-6 | TRBV2 | NA | NA | CASSERWVSSYNSPLHF | TGTGCCAGCAGTGAGCGGTGGGTTAGCTCCTATAATTCACCCCTCCACTTT
16 | TRBJ2-7 | TRBV14 | NA | NA | CASSPRDPPQTYEQYF | TGTGCCAGCAGCCCCAGGGATCCGCCTCAGACCTACGAGCAGTACTTC